Below, 19 T cell receptor beta chains from the same sample are listed, as sequenced in a study of blood T cell repertoires in COVID-19. Data came from immunoSEQ multiplex PCR; TCRdb stores just in-frame clones and leaves some out. The table records 150,000 or so clones, over 60% of them present only once. The sample taken for sequencing was peripheral blood. The source is a woman aged 50 to 65 with active or convalescent COVID-19.

The chain employs TRBV7-9 and TRBJ1-2; TRBD1 is a possible D gene (5 bases). The CDR3 is 13 amino acids. Germline CDR1 reads SEHNR; CDR2 reads FQNEAQ (reference sequence). V lost 2 bases and J 4 bases, leaving 8 bases between the germline ends. The CDR3 DNA sequence: TGTGCCAGCAGCTTACCAGGGCTCTATGGCTACACCTTC. Translated, it gives CASSLPGLYGYTF.

The chain couples TRBV2 to TRBJ1-2; D is undetermined. The CDR3 is 15 amino acids. Trimming stripped 4 bases from V and 0 bases from J, with 12 bases between. The germline V gene has CDR1 SNHLY and CDR2 FYNNEI. The CDR3 nucleotides read TGTGCCAGCAGTGCGGTGAGGGTTGCTAACTATGGCTACACCTTC. Its protein product is CASSAVRVANYGYTF.

With respect to this clone: This sample also contains other DNA sequences that code for the same CDR3. The rearrangement links TRBV25-1 to TRBJ1-2, with D unclear. Germline-derived CDR1 and CDR2 are MGHDK and SYGVNS. The CDR3 is made up of 11 amino acids. Trimming took 1 base from V and 5 from J, leaving 2 bases between them. In DNA form, the CDR3 reads TGTGCCAGCAGTGAATCTTATGGCTACACCTTC. This codes for CASSESYGYTF.

CDR3 sequence reads: CASSRPSWGGRTDTQYF. As DNA, the CDR3 is TGTGCCAGCAGCCGACCAAGTTGGGGGGGCCGGACAGATACGCAGTATTTT. V usage is TRBV6-2 or TRBV6-3 and J usage is TRBJ2-3; maybe TRBD2 (7 bases). With 6 bases removed from V and 3 bases from J, the gap between germline ends came to 22 bases. The CDR3 consists of 17 residues. Germline values: CDR1 MNHEY, CDR2 SVGEGT.

This clone was found a few times. The CDR3 region is CASSPTNGGRRANEQFF. CDR3 coding DNA: TGTGCCAGCTCCCCAACCAACGGAGGCCGTAGGGCCAATGAGCAGTTCTTC. The chain carries TRBV18 and TRBJ2-1, with D perhaps matching TRBD2 (5 bases). CDR3 length equals 17 residues. Germline CDR1 is KGHSH and CDR2 is LQKENI. The germline V and J ends were trimmed by 6 bases and 6 bases, with 24 bases remaining between them.

The V call is TRBV29-1, the J call TRBJ1-4; possible D gene TRBD1, 6 bases. Per the germline V gene, CDR1 is SQVTM and CDR2 is ANQGSEA. Deletions cut 4 bases from V and 8 bases from J, with 14 bases between. CDR3 length: 13 residues. Here the CDR3 reads CSVAPRGGEKLFF. CDR3 DNA sequence: TGCAGCGTTGCCCCCAGGGGCGGGGAAAAACTGTTTTTT.

The rearrangement uses TRBV3-1 (or the pseudogene TRBV3-2) and TRBJ1-1, with unresolved D. Germline CDR1 LGHDT, CDR2 YNNKEL (reference sequence). The V gene lost 6 bases and the J gene lost 4 bases, with 15 bases spanning the gap. CDR3 length: 14 amino acids. The CDR3 nucleotides are TGTGCCAGCAGTTCCCTACTCTCACCCACTGAAGCTTTCTTT. Its protein is CASSSLLSPTEAFF.

This chain uses TRBV11-2 with TRBJ2-7; 8 bases agree with TRBD1. Germline V gene sequence: CDR1 SGHAT, CDR2 FQNNGV. The J segment lost 4 bases and the V segment lost 5 bases, leaving 7 bases of the junction unmatched. CDR3 length: 14 residues. CDR3 DNA: TGTGCCAGCAGCACCCGACAGGGGTGGTACGAGCAGTACTTC. Protein product: CASSTRQGWYEQYF.

In the case of this clone: At one of its ends the junction is not consistent with the germline gene, which may arise from a read error. This rearrangement joins TRBV7-2 to TRBJ2-5; 10 bases are a match to TRBD2. The CDR3 is 13 residues long. The germline V gene has CDR1 SGHTA and CDR2 FQGNSA. CDR3 DNA: TGTGCCAGCAGCTTCCCTAGCGGGGGCCGCCGGAACTTC. This sequence encodes CASSFPSGGRRNF.

This clone has more than one count but fewer than ten. This chain joins TRBV2 and TRBJ2-7; D gene unclear. V lost 0 bases and J 3 bases, leaving 9 bases between the germline ends. The CDR3 runs 14 residues. Germline CDR1 SNHLY, CDR2 FYNNEI. CDR3 DNA: TGTGCCAGCAGTGAAGCAGGAGTTCTCTACGAGCAGTACTTC. The encoded protein is CASSEAGVLYEQYF.

This clone was seen a single time. This sequence joins TRBV9 and TRBJ2-3; D unclear. The CDR3 covers 15 residues. The V gene's germline CDR1 is SGDLS and CDR2 YYNGEE. V lost 4 bases, J lost 2 bases, and 14 bases lay in between. CDR3 bases: TGTGCCAGCAGCCCCCTGGTAGCTTACACAGATACGCAGTATTTT. Its protein product is CASSPLVAYTDTQYF.

The chain is built from TRBV14 and TRBJ2-1; 7 bases align to TRBD2. This CDR3 has 14 amino acids. V trimming: 1 base; J trimming: 9 bases; junction bases outside the gene matches: 6. CDR1 and CDR2 from the germline V gene are SGHDN and FVKESK. The chain's CDR3 is CASSQGAGVAEQFF. In nucleotides, the CDR3 is TGTGCCAGCAGCCAAGGGGCGGGAGTGGCTGAGCAGTTCTTC.

Here the CDR3 DNA reads TGTGCCAGCAGCTTGGTTTTGGGCGTAGGGGAGCTGTTTTTT. This translates into CASSLVLGVGELFF. The V and J genes are TRBV7-2 and TRBJ2-2; no definite D call. V was cut by 3 bases and J by 8 bases, with 13 bases left in between. CDR3 length: 14 amino acids. Germline CDR1 SGHTA, CDR2 FQGNSA.

The chain is built from TRBV5-1 and TRBJ1-2; the D gene is possibly TRBD1 (6 bases). With 0 bases removed from V and 6 bases from J, the gap between germline ends came to 21 bases. This CDR3 contains 17 residues. CDR1 is SGHRS and CDR2 is YFSETQ in the germline V gene. The CDR3 protein is CASSLASSTQGNHGYTF. CDR3 nucleotides: TGCGCCAGCAGCTTGGCGTCATCTACCCAGGGGAATCATGGCTACACCTTC.

The genes are TRBV28 and TRBJ1-2; TRBD1 might be the D (6 bases). This CDR3 region has 12 residues. Germline-derived CDR1 and CDR2 are MDHEN and SYDVKM. V was shortened by 6 bases and J by 8 bases, with 13 bases between the two germline ends. CDR3: CASSSDRTGYTF. The CDR3 DNA reads TGTGCCAGCAGCTCCGACAGGACCGGCTACACCTTC.

This chain links TRBV19 with TRBJ2-7; D is perhaps TRBD1 (6 bases). There are 14 residues in the CDR3. The ends were cut back, 7 bases at V and 1 base at J, with 14 bases in the middle. The germline CDR1 and CDR2 sequences are LNHDA and SQIVND (reference sequence). This chain's CDR3 is CASKVRTESYEQYF. The CDR3 DNA reads TGTGCCAGTAAAGTCCGGACAGAGTCCTACGAGCAGTACTTC.

The J gene is TRBJ1-1, the V gene TRBV3-1 (or the pseudogene TRBV3-2); unclear D gene. The CDR3 sequence is 14 residues long. From germline, CDR1 is LGHDT and CDR2 YNNKEL (reference sequence). V was pared by 1 base and J by 4 bases, with 10 bases between. The CDR3 nucleotides are TGTGCCAGCAGCCAAGTGCTGGGGAGCACTGAAGCTTTCTTT. It translates to CASSQVLGSTEAFF.

This sequence joins TRBV6-1 and TRBJ1-5; 7 positions match TRBD1. CDR1 MNHNS and CDR2 SASEGT come from the germline V gene. The J segment lost 2 bases and the V segment lost 6 bases, leaving 4 bases of the junction unmatched. The CDR3 sequence is 14 residues long. CDR3 coding DNA: TGTGCCAGCAGGCCCACAGGGGGCAATCAGCCCCAGCATTTT. It specifies CASRPTGGNQPQHF.

V usage is TRBV6-5 and J usage is TRBJ1-2; 8 bases map to TRBD1. Trimming removed 7 bases from V and 8 bases from J; junction bases left unmatched: 12. Germline CDR1 is MNHEY and CDR2 is SVGAGI. The CDR3 length is 14 residues. The CDR3 loop is CASIQWVRGQGYTF. The CDR3 coding sequence is TGTGCCAGCATCCAATGGGTCAGGGGGCAAGGCTACACCTTC.